Many counts were recorded for the clone carrying this T cell receptor beta chain. The data originate from a study of neurological immune-mediated disorders. TCRdb re-analysed the 5' RACE reads in MiXCR, keeping a single row per CDR3 protein. The table shows approximately 74,000 distinct CDR3 sequences, with around 5.5% occurring only once. The CDR3 extends over 15 amino acids. V was clipped by 7 bases and J by 9 bases, with 22 bases between them. The sequence derives from a man aged 18 to 35 with multiple sclerosis. The chain carries TRBV12-3 or TRBV12-4 and TRBJ2-1, with D maybe TRBD2 (7 bases). The source material was PBMCs. The CDR3 sequence is CASIPQGGGPREQFF. CDR3 coding DNA: TGTGCCAGCATTCCTCAAGGGGGAGGGCCTCGTGAGCAGTTCTTC.